The text below deals with one TCR beta chain. The antigen remains unidentified. This entry is derived from a study of blood T cells in healthy people across ages. Study-level results: The recorded TCR beta diversity per million T cells decreased in a roughly linear manner with age. Both naive CD4+ cell counts and diversity were greater in long-lived donors than in aged donors. Correlation between TCR beta diversity and naive T cell percentage was strong.

A J-beta primer mix and a sample-barcoded 5' primer were used in a second PCR of about 7 to 12 cycles. Each sample yielded at least 3 million CDR3-containing paired-end reads. TCRdb fed the 5' RACE reads into MiXCR, producing one record per CDR3 protein. This sample carries about 1.8 million distinct CDR3 sequences, around half of them seen once, and the ten largest clones take over 2%. The V end lost 2 bases, the J end lost 3 bases, and 13 bases lay between the germline ends. Germline CDR1 MDHEN, CDR2 SYDVKM. The CDR3 is made up of 15 amino acids. This chain joins TRBV28 and TRBJ2-5; TRBD1 is a possible D gene (5 bases). The clonotype comes from a woman aged 40 to 50 in good health. Sequenced: blood. This chain's CDR3 is CASSLRIGAEETQYF. The CDR3 nucleotides are TGTGCCAGCAGTTTACGTATTGGGGCGGAAGAGACCCAGTACTTC.